The entry that follows covers one T cell receptor beta chain sequence. Its target is not known. Reverse transcribed after extraction, RNA yielded cDNA as the sequencing template. Repertoires were generated with immunoSEQ multiplex PCR, while TCRdb's copy carries only in-frame clones and drops some. The sample comprises 140,000 to 150,000 clones, roughly 60% of which are singletons, and 30% to 45% rests with the top ten. The V end lost 3 bases, the J end lost 1 base, and 14 bases lay between the germline ends. CDR1 is SEHNR, CDR2 FQNEAQ, per germline (reference sequence). The CDR3 is 16 residues long. This sample is drawn from a study of CD8+ T cells in alopecia areata. Study conclusions and caveats: There were also resident alphabeta T cells of normal skin sequenced in scalp samples.

The TCR sequence derives from a human donor in good health. The sequenced sample consisted of CD8+ T cells sorted from blood. The chain is built from TRBV7-9 and TRBJ2-3; either TRBD1 or TRBD2 may fit D (5 bases each). The DNA of the CDR3 is TGTGCCAGCAGCTTTAACGGGGCGGAGGGCACAGATACGCAGTATTTT. Its protein is CASSFNGAEGTDTQYF.